This T cell receptor (beta chain) was documented in a study of blood T cell repertoires in COVID-19. Background on the study: Material from acute and convalescent COVID-19 was sourced from the United States, Italy and Spain. In each case, the material was cDNA or gDNA derived from T cells, B-cell-depleted T cells, or PBMCs.

Germline CDR1 is LNHDA and CDR2 is SQIVND (reference sequence). V lost 4 bases, J lost 3 bases, and 4 bases lay in between. The CDR3 length is 12 residues. The repertoire was sequenced with immunoSEQ multiplex PCR; TCRdb's copy has only in-frame clones and lacks some. Of more than 300,000 clones listed, nearly 90% are singletons. Seattle's cohort entered during active infection and was followed longitudinally. The chain links TRBV19 to TRBJ2-1, with D unresolved. Input material: peripheral blood. The TCR originated in a woman in her twenties or thirties with COVID-19, enrolled during active disease. CDR3 in DNA: TGTGCCAGTAGTAACAACTACAATGAGCAGTTCTTC. Encoded protein: CASSNNYNEQFF.